This entry lists 17 T cell receptor beta chains sequenced from one sample in a study of blood T cell repertoires in COVID-19. Measured with immunoSEQ multiplex PCR; TCRdb has only the in-frame clones, and not every one. Seen here are more than 150,000 clones, roughly 79% observed once, and the top ten hold about 12%. The source material was peripheral blood. The receptors shown here come from a woman of 80 years or more with COVID-19, enrolled during active disease.

J is TRBJ2-1 and V is TRBV5-1; tentative D call: TRBD2 (6 bases). Looked up from germline, CDR1 is SGHRS and CDR2 is YFSETQ. The CDR3 extends over 13 amino acids. The ends were cut back, 2 bases at V and 5 bases at J, with 8 bases in the middle. CDR3 sequence reads: CASSFRLDNEQFF. The CDR3 nucleotides read TGCGCCAGCAGCTTTCGACTAGACAATGAGCAGTTCTTC.

The rearrangement links TRBV5-1 to TRBJ2-7; 7 bases are a match to TRBD1. The CDR3 runs 13 residues. Per germline, CDR1 SGHRS and CDR2 YFSETQ. The V and J ends lost 5 bases and 7 bases, in that order; junction bases with no gene match: 9. Here the CDR3 DNA reads TGCGCCAGCAGGCCACAGGGGACCCTGGAGCAGTACTTC. It encodes CASRPQGTLEQYF.

The chain is built from TRBV24-1 and TRBJ1-5; 10 nucleotides match TRBD1. Germline CDR1 reads KGHDR; CDR2 reads SFDVKD. The V segment lost 3 bases and the J segment 6 bases; nucleotides outside the gene matches: 4. The CDR3 sequence is 15 residues long. The CDR3 region is CATSDPGTGVQPQHF. The CDR3, as DNA: TGTGCCACCAGTGATCCCGGGACAGGGGTTCAGCCCCAGCATTTT.

This clone has a single count. The J gene is TRBJ1-4, the V gene TRBV6-5; possibly TRBD1 for D (5 bases). V shed 2 bases and J shed 7 bases, with 14 bases lying between them. In germline, CDR1 is MNHEY, CDR2 SVGAGI. The CDR3 runs 15 residues. The CDR3 nucleotides read TGTGCCAGCAGTTACGGATCAGGGTCTAGTGAAAAACTGTTTTTT. Translating gives CASSYGSGSSEKLFF.

This clone was detected only once. This chain uses TRBV27 with TRBJ2-1; 16 positions match TRBD2. J gave up 2 bases and V 0 bases, and 16 bases lay outside the gene matches. Per the germline V gene, CDR1 is MNHEY and CDR2 is SMNVEV (reference sequence). The CDR3 loop spans 23 amino acids. This chain's CDR3 is CASSLSHPVRGLAGGLAYNEQFF. The CDR3 nucleotides read TGTGCCAGCAGTTTATCCCATCCCGTCCGGGGACTAGCGGGAGGGTTAGCCTACAATGAGCAGTTCTTC.

The chain combines TRBV21-1 with TRBJ2-2; whether TRBD1, the table's D call, matches the DNA was not checked. TRBV21-1 is a pseudogene. The CDR3 loop spans 14 amino acids. The CDR3 loop reads CASATTGDTGELFF. The CDR3 DNA reads as TGTGCCAGCGCAACGACAGGGGACACCGGGGAGCTGTTTTTT.

The chain couples TRBV19 to TRBJ1-5, with D possibly matching TRBD1 (5 bases). From germline, CDR1 is LNHDA and CDR2 SQIVND (reference sequence). The CDR3 has 14 residues. The V end lost 6 bases, the J end lost 2 bases, and 11 bases lay between the germline ends. CDR3 residues: CASSKGLGNQPQHF. The CDR3 coding sequence is TGTGCCAGTAGCAAGGGACTGGGCAATCAGCCCCAGCATTTT. Together with reference TRBV19 and TRBJ1-5, the CDR3 gives the full variable domain: DGGITQSPKYLFRKEGQNVTLSCEQNLNHDAMYWYRQDPGQGLRLIYYSQIVNDFQKGDIAEGYSVSREKKESFPLTVTSAQKNPTAFYLCASSKGLGNQPQHFGDGTRLSIL.

The rearrangement joins TRBV12-3 or TRBV12-4 to TRBJ2-3; perhaps TRBD1 as D (6 bases). The CDR3 runs to 13 residues. V was shortened by 8 bases and J by 4 bases, with 13 bases between the two germline ends. The CDR3 nucleotides read TGTGCCAGCGGGCTCAGGGGCCCAGATACGCAGTATTTT. Translated: CASGLRGPDTQYF.

This chain uses TRBV10-3 with TRBJ2-5; no firm D call. Germline values: CDR1 ENHRY, CDR2 SYGVKD. Trimming took 0 bases from V and 10 from J, leaving 6 bases between them. The CDR3 sequence is 11 residues long. This CDR3 reads CAISESGVQYF. DNA of the CDR3: TGTGCCATCAGTGAGTCGGGCGTCCAGTACTTC.

The rearrangement uses TRBV6-5 and TRBJ2-2; 8 nucleotides line up with TRBD2. J gave up 2 bases and V 8 bases, and 7 bases lay outside the gene matches. CDR1 and CDR2 from the germline V gene are MNHEY and SVGAGI. This CDR3 has 15 amino acids. The CDR3 DNA reads TGTGCCAGCCACCCGGGGGGGGGAAACACCGGGGAGCTGTTTTTT. This codes for CASHPGGGNTGELFF.

This chain links TRBV4-3 with TRBJ2-1, with TRBD2 matching over 11 bases. This CDR3 region has 17 residues. J lost 2 bases, V lost 5 bases, and 8 bases had no gene match. Per the germline V gene, CDR1 is LGHNA and CDR2 is YSLEER. The chain's CDR3 is CASSMQLAGVPYNEQFF. For the CDR3, the DNA is TGCGCCAGCAGCATGCAACTAGCGGGGGTACCCTACAATGAGCAGTTCTTC.

This clone turned up a few times. The V gene is TRBV7-9, the J gene TRBJ1-2; 8 bases match TRBD1. Losses at the gene ends were 7 bases for V and 6 bases for J; bases not matched to a gene: 7. There are 13 residues in the CDR3. From germline, CDR1 is SEHNR and CDR2 FQNEAQ (reference sequence). The CDR3 protein is CASNGQGMDGYTF. DNA of the CDR3: TGTGCCAGCAACGGACAGGGTATGGATGGCTACACCTTC.

V and J are TRBV30 and TRBJ2-2; D may be TRBD1 (5 bases). V gave up 0 bases and J gave up 4 bases, with 9 bases separating them. CDR1 is GTSNPN and CDR2 is SVGIG in the germline V gene (reference sequence). The CDR3 is 14 amino acids. CDR3 nucleotide sequence: TGTGCCTGGAGTGTTCGCAGGGTCACCGGGGAGCTGTTTTTT. Its translation: CAWSVRRVTGELFF.

This clone was counted a few times. V and J are TRBV15 and TRBJ1-6, with D possibly TRBD1 on 5 matching bases. CDR3 size: 15 residues. V gave up 6 bases and J gave up 4 bases, with 13 bases separating them. Germline values: CDR1 LNHNV, CDR2 YYDKDF (reference sequence). The CDR3: CATSKDSAYNSPLHF. CDR3 in DNA: TGTGCCACCAGTAAAGACAGCGCTTATAATTCACCCCTCCACTTT. Full variable domain (remainder filled in from reference TRBV15 and TRBJ1-6): DAMVIQNPRYQVTQFGKPVTLSCSQTLNHNVMYWYQQKSSQAPKLLFHYYDKDFNNEADTPDNFQSRRPNTSFCFLDIRSPGLGDTAMYLCATSKDSAYNSPLHFGNGTRLTVT.

The CDR3, as DNA: TGTGCCACCAAGAAGCGGATGAACACTGAAGCTTTCTTT. Amino acid sequence: CATKKRMNTEAFF. The V and J genes are TRBV27 and TRBJ1-1, with D unresolved. Germline loops: CDR1 MNHEY, CDR2 SMNVEV (reference sequence). V was pared by 10 bases and J by 0 bases, with 12 bases between. This CDR3 region has 13 residues.

A note on this clone: Within the sample, other DNA sequences also encode this same CDR3. The chain combines TRBV6-5 with TRBJ2-3; 8 nucleotides agree with TRBD2. The germline V gene has CDR1 MNHEY and CDR2 SVGAGI. The CDR3 extends over 14 amino acids. After removal of 8 bases from V and 3 bases from J, the junction contained 7 bases not matched to a gene. The CDR3: CASASGSRTDTQYF. Written as DNA, the CDR3 is TGTGCCAGCGCGAGCGGGAGCCGAACAGATACGCAGTATTTT.

The V and J genes are TRBV5-4 and TRBJ1-1, with 9 bases lining up with TRBD1. Germline CDR1 and CDR2: SGHNT and YYREEE (reference sequence). CDR3 length equals 14 residues. J lost 3 bases, V lost 0 bases, and 0 bases had no gene match. The chain's CDR3 is CASSLDRGHTEAFF. CDR3 DNA: TGTGCCAGCAGCTTGGACAGGGGGCACACTGAAGCTTTCTTT.